These T cell receptor beta chains were read from a single sample in a study of cytomegalovirus exposure and HLA in healthy donors. The protocol was immunoSEQ multiplex PCR, while the TCRdb copy is restricted to in-frame clones and leaves out a portion. The sample shows about 230,000 clones, approximately 85% of them seen only once. Source material: PBMCs. These receptors were collected from a girl aged 2 to 9 in good health and CMV-seronegative. Each CDR3 is given with its conserved first and last residue. A D gene is named only where the DNA matches it firmly. Expanded clones get a size class; other rows say once, few or many, or leave the size out.

D gene	J gene	clone size	V gene	CDR3 protein	CDR3 DNA
TRBD2	TRBJ2-3	.	TRBV6-5	CASKRLAGGRDTQYF	TGTGCCAGCAAGCGACTAGCGGGGGGGCGGGATACGCAGTATTTT
TRBD2	TRBJ2-1	.	TRBV27	CASSLEREQTYNEQFF	TGTGCCAGCAGTTTAGAGCGGGAGCAAACCTACAATGAGCAGTTCTTC
TRBD2	TRBJ2-7	.	TRBV7-8	CASSHLSLAGGYEQYF	TGTGCCAGCAGCCACCTTTCTTTAGCGGGGGGCTACGAGCAGTACTTC
TRBD2	TRBJ2-2	.	TRBV7-9	CASSPTSGRAWENTGELFF	TGTGCCAGCAGCCCTACTAGCGGGAGGGCGTGGGAAAACACCGGGGAGCTGTTTTTT
.	TRBJ1-1	.	TRBV6-1	CASSEHMGGGTEAFF	TGTGCCAGCAGTGAACATATGGGAGGAGGCACTGAAGCTTTCTTT
.	TRBJ1-2	.	TRBV7-3	CASSLTERGRGGGYTF	TGTGCCAGCAGCTTAACGGAACGGGGAAGAGGTGGCGGCTACACCTTC
.	TRBJ2-7	.	TRBV6-1	CASIEEGSYEQYF	TGTGCCAGTATTGAGGAGGGGTCCTACGAGCAGTACTTC
TRBD2	TRBJ2-2	.	TRBV15	CATSRHAVAGNTGELFF	TGTGCCACCAGCAGACACGCGGTAGCGGGGAACACCGGGGAGCTGTTTTTT
.	TRBJ1-3	.	TRBV28	CASSFPLLTGNTIYF	TGTGCCAGCAGTTTCCCCTTACTGACTGGAAACACCATATATTTT
TRBD1	TRBJ1-2	.	TRBV7-8	CASSSPRGQGSRKGYGYTF	TGTGCCAGCAGCTCACCTCGGGGACAGGGATCAAGGAAAGGCTATGGCTACACCTTC
.	TRBJ1-2	.	TRBV7-3	CASSQRRGSGYTF	TGTGCCAGCAGCCAAAGGAGGGGTAGTGGCTACACCTTC
TRBD2	TRBJ2-1	.	TRBV5-4	CASSFFSGGHNEQFF	TGTGCCAGCAGCTTTTTTAGCGGGGGTCACAATGAGCAGTTCTTC
.	TRBJ2-6	.	TRBV18	CASSPLRTAGDGANVLTF	TGTGCCAGCTCACCACTCCGGACTGCCGGTGATGGGGCCAACGTCCTGACTTTC
.	TRBJ1-6	.	TRBV5-1	CASSLAQGSSPLHF	TGCGCCAGCAGCTTGGCTCAGGGCTCATCACCCCTCCACTTT
.	TRBJ2-7	few	TRBV10-3	CAISESGAASSYEQYF	TGTGCCATCAGTGAGTCCGGCGCGGCGAGCTCCTACGAGCAGTACTTC
.	TRBJ2-7	few	TRBV6-5	CASSSTGRSYEQYF	TGTGCCAGCAGTTCGACAGGGAGGTCCTACGAGCAGTACTTC
TRBD2	TRBJ2-7	.	TRBV10-2	CASGLALGYEQYF	TGCGCCAGCGGACTAGCCCTAGGCTACGAGCAGTACTTC